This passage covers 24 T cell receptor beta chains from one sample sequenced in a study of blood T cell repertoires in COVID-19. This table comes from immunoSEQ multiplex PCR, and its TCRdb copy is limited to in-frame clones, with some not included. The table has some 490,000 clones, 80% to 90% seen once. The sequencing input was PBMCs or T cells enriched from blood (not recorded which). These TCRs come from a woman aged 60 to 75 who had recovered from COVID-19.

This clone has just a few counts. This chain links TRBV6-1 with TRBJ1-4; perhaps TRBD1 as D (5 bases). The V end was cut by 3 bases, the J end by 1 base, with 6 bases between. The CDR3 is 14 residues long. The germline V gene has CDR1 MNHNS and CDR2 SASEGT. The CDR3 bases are TGTGCCAGCAGTGAGGGGGGAACTAATGAAAAACTGTTTTTT. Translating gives CASSEGGTNEKLFF.

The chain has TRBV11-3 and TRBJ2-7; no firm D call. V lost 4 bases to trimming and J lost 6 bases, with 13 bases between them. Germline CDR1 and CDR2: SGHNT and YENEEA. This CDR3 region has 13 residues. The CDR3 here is CASSSTVDCEQYV. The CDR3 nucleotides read TGTGCCAGCAGCTCAACAGTGGATTGCGAGCAGTACGTC.

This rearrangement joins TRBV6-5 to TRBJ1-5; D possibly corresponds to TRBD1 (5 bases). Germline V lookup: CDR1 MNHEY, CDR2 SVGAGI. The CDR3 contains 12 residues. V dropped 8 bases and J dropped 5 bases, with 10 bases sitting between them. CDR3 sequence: CASRQGHQPQHF. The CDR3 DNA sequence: TGTGCCAGCCGCCAGGGTCATCAGCCCCAGCATTTT.

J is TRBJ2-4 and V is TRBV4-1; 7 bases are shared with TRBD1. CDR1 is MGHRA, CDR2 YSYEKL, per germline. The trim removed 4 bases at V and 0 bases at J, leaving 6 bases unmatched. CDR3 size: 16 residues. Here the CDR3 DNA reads TGCGCCAGCAGCCCCGGGACAGTGACAGCCAAAAACATTCAGTACTTC. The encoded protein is CASSPGTVTAKNIQYF.

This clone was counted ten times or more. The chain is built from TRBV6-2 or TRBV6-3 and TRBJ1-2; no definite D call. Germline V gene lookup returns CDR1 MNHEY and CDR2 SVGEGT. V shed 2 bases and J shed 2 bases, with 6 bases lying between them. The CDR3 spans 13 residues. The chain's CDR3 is CASSYERNYGYTF. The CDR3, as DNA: TGTGCCAGCAGTTACGAACGGAACTATGGCTACACCTTC.

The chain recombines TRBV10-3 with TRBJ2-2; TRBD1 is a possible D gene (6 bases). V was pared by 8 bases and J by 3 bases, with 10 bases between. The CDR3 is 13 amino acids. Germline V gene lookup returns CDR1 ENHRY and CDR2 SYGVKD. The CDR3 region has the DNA TGTGCCATCGGGACACAACACACCGGGGAGCTGTTTTTT. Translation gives CAIGTQHTGELFF.

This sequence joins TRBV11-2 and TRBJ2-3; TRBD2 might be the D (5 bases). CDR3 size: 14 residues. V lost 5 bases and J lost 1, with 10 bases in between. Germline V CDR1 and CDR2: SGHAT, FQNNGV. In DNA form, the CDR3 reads TGTGCCAGCAGCGTAGGACTCGGCACAGATACGCAGTATTTT. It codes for CASSVGLGTDTQYF.

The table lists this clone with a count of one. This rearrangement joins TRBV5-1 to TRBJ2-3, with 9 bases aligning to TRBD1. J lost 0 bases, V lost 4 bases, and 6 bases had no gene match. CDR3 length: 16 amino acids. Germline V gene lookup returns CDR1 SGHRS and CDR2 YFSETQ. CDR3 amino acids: CASSPGQGFSTDTQYF. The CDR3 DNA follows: TGCGCCAGCAGCCCGGGACAGGGATTTAGCACAGATACGCAGTATTTT.

CDR3: CASSKASAVIRDKPTDTQYF. Here the CDR3 DNA reads TGTGCCAGCAGCAAAGCGAGCGCAGTGATCCGGGACAAGCCCACAGATACGCAGTATTTT. This chain uses TRBV21-1 with TRBJ2-3; the DNA was not compared with TRBD1, the D call given in the table. TRBV21-1 is annotated as a pseudogene. The CDR3 extends over 20 amino acids.

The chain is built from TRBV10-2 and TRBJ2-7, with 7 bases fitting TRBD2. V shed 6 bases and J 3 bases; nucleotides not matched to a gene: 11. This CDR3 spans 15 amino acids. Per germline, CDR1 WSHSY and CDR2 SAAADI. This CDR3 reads CASREPGGKNYEQYF. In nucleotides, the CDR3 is TGCGCCAGCAGGGAGCCCGGGGGGAAGAACTACGAGCAGTACTTC.

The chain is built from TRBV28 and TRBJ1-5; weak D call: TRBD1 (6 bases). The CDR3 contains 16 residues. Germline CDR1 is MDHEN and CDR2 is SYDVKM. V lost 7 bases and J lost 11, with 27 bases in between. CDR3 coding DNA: TGTGCCAGCATAGGGGGGGGCACCGGGTTGGCGCAGGCCCAGCATTTT. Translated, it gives CASIGGGTGLAQAQHF.

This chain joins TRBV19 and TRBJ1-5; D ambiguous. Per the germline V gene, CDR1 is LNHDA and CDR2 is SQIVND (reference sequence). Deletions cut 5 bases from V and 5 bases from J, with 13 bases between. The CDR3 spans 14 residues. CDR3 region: CASSLPGADQPQHF. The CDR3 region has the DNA TGTGCCAGTAGTTTACCCGGAGCCGATCAGCCCCAGCATTTT. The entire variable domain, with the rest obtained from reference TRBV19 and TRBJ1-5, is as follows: DGGITQSPKYLFRKEGQNVTLSCEQNLNHDAMYWYRQDPGQGLRLIYYSQIVNDFQKGDIAEGYSVSREKKESFPLTVTSAQKNPTAFYLCASSLPGADQPQHFGDGTRLSIL.

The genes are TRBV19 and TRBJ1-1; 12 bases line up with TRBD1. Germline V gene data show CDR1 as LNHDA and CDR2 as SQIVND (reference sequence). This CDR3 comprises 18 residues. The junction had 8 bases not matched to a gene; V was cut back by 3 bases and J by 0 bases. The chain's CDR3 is CASSIRGTGGPLNTEAFF. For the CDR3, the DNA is TGTGCCAGTAGTATTAGGGGGACAGGGGGCCCCTTGAACACTGAAGCTTTCTTT.

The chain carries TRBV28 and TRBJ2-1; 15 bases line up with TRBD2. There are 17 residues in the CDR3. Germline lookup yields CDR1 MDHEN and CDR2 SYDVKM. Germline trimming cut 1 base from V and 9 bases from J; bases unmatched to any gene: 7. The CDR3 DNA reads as TGTGCCAGCAGTTTATCAGGACTAGCGGGGGGGCTCGCTGAGCAGTTCTTC. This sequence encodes CASSLSGLAGGLAEQFF.

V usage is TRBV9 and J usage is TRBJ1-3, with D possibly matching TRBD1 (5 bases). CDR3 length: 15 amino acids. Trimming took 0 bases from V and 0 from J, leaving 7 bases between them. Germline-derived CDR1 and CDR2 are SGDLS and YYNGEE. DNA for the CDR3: TGTGCCAGCAGCGTAGCTCAGGGCTCTGGAAACACCATATATTTT. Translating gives CASSVAQGSGNTIYF.

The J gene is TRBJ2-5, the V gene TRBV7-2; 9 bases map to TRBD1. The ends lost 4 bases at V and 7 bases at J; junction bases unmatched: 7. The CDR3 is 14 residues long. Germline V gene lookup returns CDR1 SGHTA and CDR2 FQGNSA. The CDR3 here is CASSSDRGAGTQYF. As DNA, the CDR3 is TGTGCCAGCAGCTCGGACAGGGGTGCAGGGACCCAGTACTTC.

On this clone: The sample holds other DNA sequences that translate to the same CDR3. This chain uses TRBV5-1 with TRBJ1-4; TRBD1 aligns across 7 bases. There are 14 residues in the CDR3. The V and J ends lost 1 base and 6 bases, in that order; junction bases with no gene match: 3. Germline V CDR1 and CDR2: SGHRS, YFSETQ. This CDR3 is CASSLNRGDEKLFF. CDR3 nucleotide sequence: TGCGCCAGCAGCTTGAACAGGGGAGATGAAAAACTGTTTTTT.

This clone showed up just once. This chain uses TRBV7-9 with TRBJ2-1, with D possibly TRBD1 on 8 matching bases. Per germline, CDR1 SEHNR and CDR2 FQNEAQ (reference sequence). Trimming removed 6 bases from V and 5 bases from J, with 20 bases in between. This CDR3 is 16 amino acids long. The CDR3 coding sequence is TGTGCCAGCAGGACTATGGGGGGGACAGGCAACAATGAGCAGTTCTTC. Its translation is CASRTMGGTGNNEQFF. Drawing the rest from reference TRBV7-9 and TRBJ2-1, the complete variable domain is DTGVSQNPRHKITKRGQNVTFRCDPISEHNRLYWYRQTLGQGPEFLTYFQNEAQLEKSRLLSDRFSAERPKGSFSTLEIQRTEQGDSAMYLCASRTMGGTGNNEQFFGPGTRLTVL.

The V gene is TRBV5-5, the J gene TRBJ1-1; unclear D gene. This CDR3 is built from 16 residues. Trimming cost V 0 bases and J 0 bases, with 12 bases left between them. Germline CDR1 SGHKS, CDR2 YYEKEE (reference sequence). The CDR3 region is CASSLASGPLNTEAFF. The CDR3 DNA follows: TGTGCCAGCAGCTTGGCGTCAGGCCCTTTGAACACTGAAGCTTTCTTT.

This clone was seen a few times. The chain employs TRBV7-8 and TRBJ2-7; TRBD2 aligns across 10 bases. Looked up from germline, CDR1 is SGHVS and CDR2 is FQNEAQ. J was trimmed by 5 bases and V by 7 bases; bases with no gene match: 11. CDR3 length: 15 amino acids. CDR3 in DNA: TGTGCCAGCACCCGGAATAGCGGGGGGCACCACGAGCAGTACTTC. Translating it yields CASTRNSGGHHEQYF.

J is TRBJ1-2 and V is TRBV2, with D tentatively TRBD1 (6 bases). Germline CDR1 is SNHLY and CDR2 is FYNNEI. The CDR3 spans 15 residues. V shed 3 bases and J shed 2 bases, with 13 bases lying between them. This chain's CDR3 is CASSEGGAENYGYTF. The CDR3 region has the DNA TGTGCCAGCAGTGAGGGGGGGGCTGAAAACTATGGCTACACCTTC.

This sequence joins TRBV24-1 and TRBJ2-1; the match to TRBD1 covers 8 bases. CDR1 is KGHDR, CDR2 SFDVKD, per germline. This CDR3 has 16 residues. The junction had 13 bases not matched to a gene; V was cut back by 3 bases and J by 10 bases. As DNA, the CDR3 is TGTGCCACCAGTGATGCCGGGATACAGGGGGTGCGAGAGCAGTTCTTC. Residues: CATSDAGIQGVREQFF.

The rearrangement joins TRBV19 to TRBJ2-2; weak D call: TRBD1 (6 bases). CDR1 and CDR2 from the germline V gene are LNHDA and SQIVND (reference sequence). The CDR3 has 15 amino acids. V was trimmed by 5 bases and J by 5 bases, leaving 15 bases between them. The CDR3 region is CASSPQDRRTGELFF. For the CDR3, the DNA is TGTGCCAGTAGTCCCCAAGACAGGAGAACCGGGGAGCTGTTTTTT.

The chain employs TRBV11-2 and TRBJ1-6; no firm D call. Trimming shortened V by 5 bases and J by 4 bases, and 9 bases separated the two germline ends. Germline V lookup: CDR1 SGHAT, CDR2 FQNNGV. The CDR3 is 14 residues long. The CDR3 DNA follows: TGTGCCAGCAGCCCTCGGGGATATAATTCACCCCTCCACTTT. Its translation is CASSPRGYNSPLHF.